Presented here are 20 T cell receptor beta chains from one specimen sequenced in a study of cytomegalovirus exposure and HLA in healthy donors. PCR used 60 Vbeta primers and 13 Jbeta primers. Generated by immunoSEQ multiplex PCR, the TCRdb table keeps only in-frame clones and is missing some. Found here are hundreds of thousands of clones, roughly 78% of them singletons; the top ten hold 0.45% to 0.5%. Sample: PBMCs. The receptors were sampled from a boy younger than 18 in good health and CMV-seronegative.

The rearrangement joins TRBV4-1 to TRBJ2-3, with a tentative D call TRBD2 (6 bases). The germline V gene has CDR1 MGHRA and CDR2 YSYEKL. The CDR3 is 15 amino acids. V lost 0 bases to trimming and J lost 6 bases, with 13 bases between them. CDR3 in amino acids: CASSQEEGVGDTQYF. The CDR3 bases are TGCGCCAGCAGCCAAGAGGAGGGCGTTGGTGATACGCAGTATTTT.

V and J are TRBV7-9 and TRBJ2-7, with unresolved D. The V gene's germline CDR1 is SEHNR and CDR2 FQNEAQ (reference sequence). V lost 5 bases and J lost 2, with 13 bases in between. The CDR3 is made up of 14 amino acids. DNA of the CDR3: TGTGCCAGCAGCCCCCGAGGCGTTGCCTACGAGCAGTACTTC. Its protein product is CASSPRGVAYEQYF.

The chain uses TRBV11-2 and TRBJ1-5; perhaps TRBD1 as D (5 bases). CDR3 length equals 16 residues. Germline-derived CDR1 and CDR2 are SGHAT and FQNNGV. V was cut by 2 bases and J by 3 bases, with 14 bases left in between. The CDR3 here is CASSLFPQGTNQPQHF. The CDR3 DNA is TGTGCCAGCAGCTTATTTCCTCAGGGTACCAATCAGCCCCAGCATTTT.

This clone was seen a few times. CDR3 sequence: CSVEKGDSYYGYTF. The DNA for the CDR3 is TGCAGCGTTGAAAAGGGGGACAGTTACTATGGCTACACCTTC. The J gene is TRBJ1-2, the V gene TRBV29-1, with TRBD1 matching 7 bases. Germline V lookup: CDR1 SQVTM, CDR2 ANQGSEA. CDR3 length: 14 amino acids. V was pared by 2 bases and J by 3 bases, with 6 bases of the junction left unmatched.

The CDR3 sequence: CASSLAWGQSDTQYF. CDR3 nucleotide sequence: TGTGCCAGCAGCTTAGCATGGGGACAGTCAGATACGCAGTATTTT. V gene TRBV7-6 combines with J gene TRBJ2-3, with TRBD1 matching 7 bases. With V trimmed by 0 bases and J by 4 bases, 4 bases remained unmatched. This CDR3 has 15 amino acids. The germline gives CDR1 SGHVS, CDR2 FNYEAQ.

The chain carries TRBV6-5 and TRBJ1-4, with D tentatively TRBD1 (6 bases). The CDR3 is made up of 15 amino acids. The germline V gene encodes CDR1 MNHEY and CDR2 SVGAGI. The V end was cut by 0 bases, the J end by 11 bases, with 16 bases between. The CDR3 reads CASSYSHGRGNKLFF. CDR3 DNA: TGTGCCAGCAGTTACTCTCATGGAAGGGGGAACAAACTGTTTTTT.

The chain carries TRBV6-6 and TRBJ2-7, with TRBD1 as a possible D gene (6 bases). CDR3 length: 14 residues. Germline values: CDR1 MNHNY, CDR2 SVGAGI (reference sequence). Trimming shortened V by 7 bases and J by 3 bases, and 16 bases separated the two germline ends. The CDR3 protein is CASTPSGTHYEQYF. In DNA form, the CDR3 reads TGTGCCAGCACCCCATCCGGGACACACTACGAGCAGTACTTC.

The rearrangement uses TRBV14 and TRBJ2-1; 11 nucleotides align to TRBD2. Germline values: CDR1 SGHDN, CDR2 FVKESK. The J segment lost 12 bases and the V segment lost 0 bases, leaving 13 bases of the junction unmatched. The CDR3 sequence is 17 residues long. The CDR3 region is CASSQDLVGTSGYRQFF. In nucleotides, the CDR3 is TGTGCCAGCAGCCAAGATCTCGTAGGGACTAGCGGTTATCGGCAGTTCTTC.

The V call is TRBV25-1, the J call TRBJ2-2, with D possibly TRBD2 on 5 matching bases. This CDR3 has 18 amino acids. Trimming left V 1 base short and J 6 bases short, with 21 bases between. Germline loops: CDR1 MGHDK, CDR2 SYGVNS. This CDR3 is CASSESKALLGLSGELFF. The CDR3 DNA follows: TGTGCCAGCAGTGAATCTAAGGCTTTACTAGGGTTGTCCGGGGAGCTGTTTTTT.

The chain combines TRBV5-1 with TRBJ2-1, with 11 bases fitting TRBD2. With 3 bases clipped from V and 5 bases from J, the junction kept 4 bases outside the gene matches. The CDR3 totals 15 residues. Germline CDR1 SGHRS, CDR2 YFSETQ. CDR3 in amino acids: CASSYGTSGDNEQFF. The CDR3 bases are TGCGCCAGCAGCTACGGGACTAGCGGTGACAATGAGCAGTTCTTC. Based on the CDR3 plus reference TRBV5-1 and TRBJ2-1, the full variable domain is KAGVTQTPRYLIKTRGQQVTLSCSPISGHRSVSWYQQTPGQGLQFLFEYFSETQRNKGNFPGRFSGRQFSNSRSEMNVSTLELGDSALYLCASSYGTSGDNEQFFGPGTRLTVL.

Only one count was recorded for this clone. This chain joins TRBV7-2 and TRBJ1-1; unclear D gene. The CDR3 covers 14 residues. The V end lost 5 bases, the J end lost 4 bases, and 14 bases lay between the germline ends. Germline CDR1 reads SGHTA; CDR2 reads FQGNSA. This CDR3 is CASSPSRHFTEAFF. The CDR3 DNA reads TGTGCCAGCAGCCCCAGCAGACATTTCACTGAAGCTTTCTTT.

The chain recombines TRBV11-2 with TRBJ1-2; TRBD1 matches at 9 bases. The ends lost 6 bases at V and 1 base at J; junction bases unmatched: 6. Germline lookup yields CDR1 SGHAT and CDR2 FQNNGV. The CDR3 totals 15 residues. CDR3 in amino acids: CASRTVDRGNYGYTF. CDR3 nucleotide sequence: TGTGCCAGCAGGACCGTGGACAGGGGTAACTATGGCTACACCTTC. Combining the CDR3 with reference TRBV11-2 and TRBJ1-2 gives the whole variable domain EAGVAQSPRYKIIEKRQSVAFWCNPISGHATLYWYQQILGQGPKLLIQFQNNGVVDDSQLPKDRFSAERLKGVDSTLKIQPAKLEDSAVYLCASRTVDRGNYGYTFGSGTRLTVV.

The J gene is TRBJ2-5, the V gene TRBV6-1, with D perhaps TRBD2 (7 bases). CDR3 length: 14 residues. The V gene lost 3 bases and the J gene lost 7 bases, with 15 bases spanning the gap. The germline V gene has CDR1 MNHNS and CDR2 SASEGT. CDR3 in DNA: TGTGCCAGCAGTGATTGGGGGGGGGCCGGGACCCAGTACTTC. Its translation is CASSDWGGAGTQYF.

The V gene is TRBV13, the J gene TRBJ2-7, with no clear D. V was clipped by 5 bases and J by 2 bases, with 19 bases between them. The CDR3 length is 16 residues. Germline V gene data show CDR1 as PRHDT and CDR2 as FYEKMQ (reference sequence). As DNA, the CDR3 is TGTGCCAGCAGCCCCCACGACACAGACAACACCTACGAGCAGTACTTC. Translated, it gives CASSPHDTDNTYEQYF.

The chain couples TRBV13 to TRBJ1-5; no clear D. With 4 bases removed from V and 11 bases from J, the gap between germline ends came to 15 bases. This CDR3 region has 13 residues. Germline V gene data show CDR1 as PRHDT and CDR2 as FYEKMQ (reference sequence). Written as DNA, the CDR3 is TGTGCCAGCAGCTCCACTCCCTTTGCGACCCAGCATTTT. As protein: CASSSTPFATQHF.

The chain combines TRBV11-1 with TRBJ2-7; tentative D call: TRBD1 (6 bases). This CDR3 has 15 amino acids. Germline V gives CDR1 SGHAT, CDR2 FQDESV (reference sequence). Trimming stripped 1 base from V and 1 base from J, with 11 bases between. The CDR3 here is CASSLEQGPSYEQYF. The CDR3 DNA reads as TGTGCCAGCAGCTTAGAACAGGGCCCTTCCTACGAGCAGTACTTC. The complete variable domain, with remaining parts taken from reference TRBV11-1 and TRBJ2-7, reads EAEVAQSPRYKITEKSQAVAFWCDPISGHATLYWYRQILGQGPELLVQFQDESVVDDSQLPKDRFSAERLKGVDSTLKIQPAELGDSAMYLCASSLEQGPSYEQYFGPGTRLTVT.

This clone came up once. This rearrangement joins TRBV19 to TRBJ1-5; a possible D gene is TRBD1 (5 bases). V lost 5 bases and J 5 bases, leaving 25 bases between the germline ends. The CDR3 runs 18 residues. The germline gives CDR1 LNHDA, CDR2 SQIVND (reference sequence). As DNA, the CDR3 is TGTGCCAGTAGTCTCCCAACCCGGGGGGTCTTTCGCTATCAGCCCCAGCATTTT. Protein sequence: CASSLPTRGVFRYQPQHF.

This clone was seen once. Other DNA sequences in this sample translate to the same CDR3. The chain combines TRBV11-2 with TRBJ2-2, with 7 bases lining up with TRBD2. This CDR3 has 17 amino acids. J lost 0 bases, V lost 5 bases, and 9 bases had no gene match. Germline V lookup: CDR1 SGHAT, CDR2 FQNNGV. Here the CDR3 reads CASSLGTGGTNTGELFF. CDR3 DNA: TGTGCCAGCAGCCTGGGGACGGGGGGAACGAACACCGGGGAGCTGTTTTTT.

The chain joins TRBV21-1 to TRBJ1-2; the table's D call, TRBD1, was not checked against the DNA. TRBV21-1 is deemed a pseudogene. The CDR3 spans 13 residues. The CDR3 nucleotides read TGTGCCAGCAGCATCGACACGCGCTATGGCTACACCTTC. It codes for CASSIDTRYGYTF.

This chain connects TRBV11-3 to TRBJ1-1; 8 bases map to TRBD1. The CDR3 contains 15 residues. J lost 1 base, V lost 5 bases, and 6 bases had no gene match. Germline values: CDR1 SGHNT, CDR2 YENEEA. CDR3 in amino acids: CASSTRQGSNTEAFF. CDR3 DNA: TGTGCCAGCAGCACCCGACAGGGGTCGAACACTGAAGCTTTCTTT.